By frequency in the sample, the clone carrying this TCR beta chain is medium-sized (0.01 to 0.1%). The study team obtained lesional scalp punch biopsies and peripheral blood from alopecia areata patients. The data were taken from a study of CD8+ T cells in alopecia areata. Study at large: The duration of tofacitinib was 6 to 18 months, with 6 months off drug afterward.

Sequencing used cDNA as its template, made by extracting RNA and reverse transcribing it. Libraries were prepared by immunoSEQ multiplex PCR; TCRdb keeps only in-frame clonotypes and omits some of them. The table shows some 20,000 clones, with under 75% occurring only once. In germline, CDR1 is MNHEY, CDR2 SMNVEV (reference sequence). The germline V and J ends were trimmed by 8 bases and 2 bases, with 13 bases remaining between them. The CDR3 has 13 residues. The TCR sequence derives from a human donor with alopecia areata. The chain uses TRBV27 and TRBJ2-7; D remains unclear. Sequenced material: skin, taken at week 0. DNA for the CDR3: TGTGCCAGCTCTTTGGGGTCCCCCTACGAGCAGTACTTC. Protein product: CASSLGSPYEQYF.